This entry concerns a single T cell receptor (beta chain). There is no known antigen for this receptor. One base away there is no much larger clone; base qualities are not given. These data are taken from a study of blood T cell repertoires in COVID-19 (TCRdb year 2020). For the wider study: The collaborator samples originated in the United States, Italy and Spain and spanned the acute and convalescent phases of COVID-19. The sample metadata nearly always contained a de-identified subject ID, COVID-19 status, age in years and sex. The material from the prospective study consisted of cDNA or gDNA derived from T cells, B-cell-depleted T cells, or PBMCs. The dataset comprised deeply sampled blood TCRbeta repertoires from subjects exposed to, actively infected with, or recovered from COVID-19. The samples were drawn from two sources: the first 160 participants of the ongoing ImmuneRACE study, and some 1,300 subjects contributed by 6 global collaborators. The repertoires were released in a freely available public database intended as a resource for research on the immune response to SARS-CoV-2. Where available, HLA class I and class II types were obtained from metadata supplied by the sample provider rather than from assay-based typing.

The CDR3 has 15 amino acids, counting the end cysteine and phenylalanine. Only the CDR3 DNA is retained, 45 bases long and in frame from the first base. V is shortened by 0 bases, J by 7 bases, and the region joining them spans 13 bases. The germline V gene (reference sequence) yields SEHNR for CDR1 and FQNEAQ for CDR2. The immunoSEQ Assay, a bias-controlled multiplex PCR, was used to amplify TCRbeta CDR3 regions from genomic DNA. From the authors' description of their analysis: The number of nucleated cells in each sample was estimated from the amplification of reference gene primers within the assay. To quantify the absolute abundance of each unique TCRbeta CDR3 rearrangement, sequence reads were collapsed and filtered. For each sample, productive Simpson clonality was calculated as the square root of Simpson's diversity index over productive rearrangements. TCRdb obtained this table from immuneACCESS and retained in-frame rearrangements with V and J assigned. These tables miss some clones; where compared with another copy, unresolved V genes account for less than half of the shortfall, and the remainder is unexplained. D and trimming were read from the DNA, whereas the V and J calls and clone size are those reported in that table. This sample holds about 180,000 clones; about three quarters were observed only once. The biggest ten clones account for roughly 12% of the sample.

In Seattle, one collaborating source enrolled patients while the infection was active and tracked those patients longitudinally over the course of disease. The collaborating institutions used their own protocols to collect whole blood in K2EDTA tubes. For TCRbeta analysis, collaborator samples were shipped as frozen whole blood, as isolated PBMCs, or as DNA extracted from either sample type. The research as a whole found: How much clinical and demographic metadata was included differed by source and by participant, and the metadata was provided uncurated.

Sequenced: peripheral blood. The sequence is built from TRBV7-9 and TRBJ2-1; the D gene is possibly TRBD1, with 5 bases matching. This TCR was sampled from a woman older than 75 with COVID-19, enrolled during active disease. The base sequence is TGTGCCAGCAGCTTAGCGCAGGGATTTACAAATGAGCAGTTCTTC. This translates into CASSLAQGFTNEQFF. With the rest looked up from the reference TRBV7-9 and TRBJ2-1 genes rather than sequenced, the full variable domain is DTGVSQNPRHKITKRGQNVTFRCDPISEHNRLYWYRQTLGQGPEFLTYFQNEAQLEKSRLLSDRFSAERPKGSFSTLEIQRTEQGDSAMYLCASSLAQGFTNEQFFGPGTRLTVL.